This T cell receptor beta chain was recorded in a study of glioma-infiltrating T cells. Germline V CDR1 and CDR2: MGHDK, SYGVNS. The V gene lost 6 bases and the J gene lost 4 bases, with 13 bases spanning the gap. This CDR3 contains 13 residues. This clonotype was observed a handful of times. TCR alpha and beta CDR3 regions were amplified from RNA using iRepertoire nested multiplex PCR. Each CDR3 protein gets one entry after TCRdb re-called the multiplex PCR reads with MiXCR. The sample lists about 400,000 distinct CDR3 sequences; roughly 41% were seen once. Sequenced sample: glioma tissue, nonneoplastic brain tissue, or PBMCs (not recorded which). The receptor comes from a human donor with low-grade glioma or glioblastoma, undergoing nonglioma brain surgery, or in good health (not recorded which). J is TRBJ2-7 and V is TRBV25-1; D may be TRBD2 (6 bases). CDR3: CASSPVGLYEQYF. CDR3 DNA sequence: TGTGCCAGCAGCCCGGTAGGACTATACGAGCAGTACTTC.